This T cell receptor (beta chain) was captured in a study of blood T cell repertoires in COVID-19. Across the whole study: The origin of the acute and convalescent COVID-19 samples was the United States, Italy and Spain. From T cells, B-cell-depleted T cells, or PBMCs came the material, which was cDNA or gDNA.

Under the authors' procedure: Estimated nucleated cell counts came from reference gene primer amplification. TCRdb's table, derived via immunoSEQ multiplex PCR, lists solely in-frame clones and lacks some. V, J and clone size reflect that table, while D and trimming were determined from the DNA. The repertoire holds 400,000 to 550,000 clones, with more than 85% as singletons. This TCR was recovered from a woman in her 30s with acute or convalescent COVID-19. The specimen sequenced was peripheral blood.

CDR3 sequence: CSVEGGLAGGTSYNEQFF. DNA for the CDR3: TGCAGCGTTGAAGGGGGTCTAGCGGGGGGTACCTCCTACAATGAGCAGTTCTTC. The J gene is TRBJ2-1, the V gene TRBV29-1; 11 bases align to TRBD2. The CDR3 consists of 18 residues. Germline V CDR1 and CDR2: SQVTM, ANQGSEA. The V segment lost 1 base and the J segment 0 bases; nucleotides outside the gene matches: 8.